A single sample is the source of the 2 T cell receptor beta chains below, sequenced in a study of T-cell memory formation after mild COVID-19. TCRdb reprocessed the 5' RACE reads with MiXCR, giving one entry per CDR3 protein. This table has around 200,000 distinct CDR3 sequences, 16% appearing once. Material for sequencing was PBMCs or a T cell subset sorted from them (not recorded which). The origin of the receptors is an adult woman who had mild COVID-19 (a few samples of this study predate the infection). Cell type and time point are not known.

This clonotype has ten or more counts. V gene TRBV5-5 combines with J gene TRBJ2-5; a weak D match, TRBD2 (8 bases). This CDR3 has 16 residues. Germline CDR1 and CDR2: SGHKS and YYEKEE (reference sequence). The V and J ends lost 4 bases and 4 bases respectively, with 20 bases between them. CDR3 protein: CASSPTGTRTGETQYF. The CDR3 DNA sequence: TGTGCCAGCAGCCCCACCGGGACTAGGACAGGAGAGACCCAGTACTTC.

J is TRBJ1-6 and V is TRBV18, with D possibly being TRBD1 (5 bases). V dropped 6 bases and J dropped 7 bases, with 13 bases sitting between them. The CDR3 covers 14 residues. The germline V gene encodes CDR1 KGHSH and CDR2 LQKENI. The CDR3 protein is CASSPEGRNSPLHF. CDR3 in DNA: TGTGCCAGCTCTCCCGAGGGGAGAAATTCACCCCTCCACTTT.